This TCR beta chain was sequenced in a study of identical twins. TCRdb itself ran the 5' RACE reads through MiXCR, one entry per CDR3 protein. The profile shows hundreds of thousands of distinct CDR3 sequences, approximately 13% of them singletons. This clonotype was recorded many times. The germline V and J ends were trimmed by 6 bases and 4 bases, with 20 bases remaining between them. The CDR3 loop spans 16 amino acids. The germline V gene has CDR1 WSHSY and CDR2 SAAADI. The sample was also reused in another study, on yellow fever vaccine responses in identical twins.

The rearrangement joins TRBV10-2 to TRBJ2-3; tentatively, D is TRBD2 (7 bases). Input material: PBMCs. This receptor was taken from a young woman in good health. The CDR3 DNA sequence: TGCGCCAGCAGCCAGTGGGGGGGCGTACTACCAGATACGCAGTATTTT. Translated: CASSQWGGVLPDTQYF.